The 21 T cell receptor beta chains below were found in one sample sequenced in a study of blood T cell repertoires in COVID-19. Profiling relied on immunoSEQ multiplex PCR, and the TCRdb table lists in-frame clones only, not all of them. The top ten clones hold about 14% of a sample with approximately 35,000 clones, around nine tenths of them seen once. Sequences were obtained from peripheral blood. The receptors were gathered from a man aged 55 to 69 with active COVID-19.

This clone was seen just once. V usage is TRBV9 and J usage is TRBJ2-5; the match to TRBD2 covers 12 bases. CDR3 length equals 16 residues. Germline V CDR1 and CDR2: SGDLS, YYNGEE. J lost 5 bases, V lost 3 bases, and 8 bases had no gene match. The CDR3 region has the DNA TGTGCCAGCAGCGCCCTACTAGCGGGAGGAAGGGAGACCCAGTACTTC. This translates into CASSALLAGGRETQYF.

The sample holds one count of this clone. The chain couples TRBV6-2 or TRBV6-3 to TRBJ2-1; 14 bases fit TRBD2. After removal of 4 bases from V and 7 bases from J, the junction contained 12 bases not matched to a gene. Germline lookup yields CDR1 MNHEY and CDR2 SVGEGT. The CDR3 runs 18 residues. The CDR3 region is CASSSTHPTSGRGNEQFF. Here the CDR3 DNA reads TGTGCCAGCAGTTCCACTCACCCGACTAGCGGGAGGGGTAATGAGCAGTTCTTC.

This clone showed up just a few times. The DNA for the CDR3 is TGTGCCAGCAGTTACTCGACGACTAAGTGGGAGCAGTTCTTC. It specifies CASSYSTTKWEQFF. The chain carries TRBV6-2 or TRBV6-3 and TRBJ2-1; D is perhaps TRBD2 (5 bases). Germline V gives CDR1 MNHEY, CDR2 SVGEGT. The V end lost 0 bases, the J end lost 10 bases, and 13 bases lay between the germline ends. The length of the CDR3 is 14 residues.

CDR3 nucleotide sequence: TGCGCCAGCAGCTTTCCAGGGGAAGATACGCAGTATTTT. Translation: CASSFPGEDTQYF. This sequence joins TRBV5-1 and TRBJ2-3; TRBD1 is a possible D gene (6 bases). The CDR3 is 13 residues long. CDR1 and CDR2 (germline): SGHRS, YFSETQ. V shed 2 bases and J shed 5 bases, with 9 bases lying between them. The full variable domain, with the rest looked up from reference TRBV5-1 and TRBJ2-3, is KAGVTQTPRYLIKTRGQQVTLSCSPISGHRSVSWYQQTPGQGLQFLFEYFSETQRNKGNFPGRFSGRQFSNSRSEMNVSTLELGDSALYLCASSFPGEDTQYFGPGTRLTVL.

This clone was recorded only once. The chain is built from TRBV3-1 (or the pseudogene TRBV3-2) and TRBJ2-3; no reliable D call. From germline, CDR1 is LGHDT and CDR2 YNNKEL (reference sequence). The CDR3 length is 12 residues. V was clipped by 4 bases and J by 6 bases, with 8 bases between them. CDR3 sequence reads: CASSPRADTQYF. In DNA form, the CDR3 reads TGTGCCAGCAGCCCTCGAGCGGATACGCAGTATTTT.

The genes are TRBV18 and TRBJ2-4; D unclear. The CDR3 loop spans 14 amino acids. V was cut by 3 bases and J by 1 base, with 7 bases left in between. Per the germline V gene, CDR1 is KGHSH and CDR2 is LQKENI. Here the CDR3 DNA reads TGTGCCAGCTCACCGGAGACCGCCAAAAACATTCAGTACTTC. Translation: CASSPETAKNIQYF.

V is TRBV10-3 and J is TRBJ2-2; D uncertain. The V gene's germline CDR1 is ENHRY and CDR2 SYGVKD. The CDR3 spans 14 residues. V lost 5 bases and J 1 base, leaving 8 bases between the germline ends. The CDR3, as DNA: TGTGCCATCAGTCCGACGGGGAACACCGGGGAGCTGTTTTTT. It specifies CAISPTGNTGELFF.

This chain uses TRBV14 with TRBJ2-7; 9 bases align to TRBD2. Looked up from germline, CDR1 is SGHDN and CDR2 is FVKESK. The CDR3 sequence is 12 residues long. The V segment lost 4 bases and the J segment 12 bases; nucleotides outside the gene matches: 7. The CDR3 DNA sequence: TGTGCCAGCAGCCGGACTAGCGACGACCTGTACTTC. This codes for CASSRTSDDLYF.

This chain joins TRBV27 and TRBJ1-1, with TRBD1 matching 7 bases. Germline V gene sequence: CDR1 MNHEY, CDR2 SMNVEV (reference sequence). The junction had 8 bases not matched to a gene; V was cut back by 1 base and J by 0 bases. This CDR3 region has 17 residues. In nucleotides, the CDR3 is TGTGCCAGCAGTTTATTTGACAGGGCCGTTGTGAACACTGAAGCTTTCTTT. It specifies CASSLFDRAVVNTEAFF.

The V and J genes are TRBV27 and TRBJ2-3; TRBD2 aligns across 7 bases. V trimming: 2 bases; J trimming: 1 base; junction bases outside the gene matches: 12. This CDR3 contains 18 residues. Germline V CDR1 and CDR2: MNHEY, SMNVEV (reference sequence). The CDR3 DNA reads TGTGCCAGCAGTTTAATACAGAGGGAGGGCCGAGGCACAGATACGCAGTATTTT. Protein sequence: CASSLIQREGRGTDTQYF.

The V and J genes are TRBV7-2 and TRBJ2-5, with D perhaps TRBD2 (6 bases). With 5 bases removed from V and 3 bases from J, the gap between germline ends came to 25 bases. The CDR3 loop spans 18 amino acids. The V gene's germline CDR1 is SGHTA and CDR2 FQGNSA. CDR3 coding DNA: TGTGCCAGCAGCCCGGGACTTATCGGTTTTACCGGTAAAGAGACCCAGTACTTC. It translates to CASSPGLIGFTGKETQYF.

The chain's CDR3 is CASRQGGETQYF. The CDR3 DNA follows: TGTGCCAGCAGGCAGGGGGGAGAGACCCAGTACTTC. The chain carries TRBV2 and TRBJ2-5; D is possibly TRBD1 (7 bases). The length of the CDR3 is 12 residues. The germline V gene has CDR1 SNHLY and CDR2 FYNNEI. The V end lost 6 bases, the J end lost 4 bases, and 9 bases lay between the germline ends.

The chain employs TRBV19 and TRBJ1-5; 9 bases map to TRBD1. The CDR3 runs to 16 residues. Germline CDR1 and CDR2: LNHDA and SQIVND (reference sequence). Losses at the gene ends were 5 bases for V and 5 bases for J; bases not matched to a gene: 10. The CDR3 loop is CASSPRNRGRDQPQHF. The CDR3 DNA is TGTGCCAGTAGTCCCCGAAACAGGGGGCGGGATCAGCCCCAGCATTTT.

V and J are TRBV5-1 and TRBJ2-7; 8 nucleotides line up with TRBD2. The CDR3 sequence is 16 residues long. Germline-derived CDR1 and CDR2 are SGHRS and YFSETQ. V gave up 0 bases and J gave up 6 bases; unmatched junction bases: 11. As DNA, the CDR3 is TGCGCCAGCAGCTTGGGTGCGGCGGTGGCGGGAGGCGAGCAGTACTTC. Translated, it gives CASSLGAAVAGGEQYF.

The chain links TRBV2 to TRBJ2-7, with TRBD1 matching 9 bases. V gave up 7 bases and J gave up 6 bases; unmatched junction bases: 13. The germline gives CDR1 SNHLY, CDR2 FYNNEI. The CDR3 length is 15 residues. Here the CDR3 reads CASKPGTGPPFEQYF. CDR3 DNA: TGTGCCAGCAAGCCCGGGACAGGGCCCCCCTTCGAGCAGTACTTC.

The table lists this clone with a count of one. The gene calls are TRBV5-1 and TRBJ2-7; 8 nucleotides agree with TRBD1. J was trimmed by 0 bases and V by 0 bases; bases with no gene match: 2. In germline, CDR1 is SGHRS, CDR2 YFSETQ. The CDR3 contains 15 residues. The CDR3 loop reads CASSLEGTGSYEQYF. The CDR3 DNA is TGCGCCAGCAGCTTGGAAGGGACAGGCTCCTACGAGCAGTACTTC.

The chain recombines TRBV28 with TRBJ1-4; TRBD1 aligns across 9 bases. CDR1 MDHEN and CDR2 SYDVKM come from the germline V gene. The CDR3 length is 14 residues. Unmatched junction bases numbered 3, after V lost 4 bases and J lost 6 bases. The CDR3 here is CASSSTGGDEKLFF. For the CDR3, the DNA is TGTGCCAGCAGTTCCACAGGGGGCGATGAAAAACTGTTTTTT.

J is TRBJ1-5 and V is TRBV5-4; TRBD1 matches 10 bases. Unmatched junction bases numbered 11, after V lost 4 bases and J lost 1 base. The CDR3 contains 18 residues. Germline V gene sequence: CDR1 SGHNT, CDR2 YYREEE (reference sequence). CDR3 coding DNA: TGTGCCAGCAGCCGGGGACAGGGGTCGGGCTTAAGCAATCAGCCCCAGCATTTT. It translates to CASSRGQGSGLSNQPQHF.

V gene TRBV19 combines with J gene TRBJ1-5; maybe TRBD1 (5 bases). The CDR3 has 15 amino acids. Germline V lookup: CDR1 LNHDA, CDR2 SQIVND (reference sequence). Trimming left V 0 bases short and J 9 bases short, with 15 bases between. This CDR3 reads CASSIEVRGLGPQHF. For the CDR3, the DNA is TGTGCCAGTAGTATAGAAGTCCGGGGGTTGGGGCCCCAGCATTTT.

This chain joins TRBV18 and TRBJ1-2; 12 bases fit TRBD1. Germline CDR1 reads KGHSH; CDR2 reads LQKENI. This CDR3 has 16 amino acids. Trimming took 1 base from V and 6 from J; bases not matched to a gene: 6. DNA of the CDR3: TGTGCCAGCTCACCACAACAGGGACAGGGGGCGGATGGCTACACCTTC. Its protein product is CASSPQQGQGADGYTF.

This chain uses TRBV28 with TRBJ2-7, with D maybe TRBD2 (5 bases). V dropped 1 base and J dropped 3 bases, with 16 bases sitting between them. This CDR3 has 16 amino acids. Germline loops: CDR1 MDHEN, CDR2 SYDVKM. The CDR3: CASSLSGLRMDYEQYF. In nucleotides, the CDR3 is TGTGCCAGCAGTTTATCGGGGTTAAGAATGGACTACGAGCAGTACTTC.